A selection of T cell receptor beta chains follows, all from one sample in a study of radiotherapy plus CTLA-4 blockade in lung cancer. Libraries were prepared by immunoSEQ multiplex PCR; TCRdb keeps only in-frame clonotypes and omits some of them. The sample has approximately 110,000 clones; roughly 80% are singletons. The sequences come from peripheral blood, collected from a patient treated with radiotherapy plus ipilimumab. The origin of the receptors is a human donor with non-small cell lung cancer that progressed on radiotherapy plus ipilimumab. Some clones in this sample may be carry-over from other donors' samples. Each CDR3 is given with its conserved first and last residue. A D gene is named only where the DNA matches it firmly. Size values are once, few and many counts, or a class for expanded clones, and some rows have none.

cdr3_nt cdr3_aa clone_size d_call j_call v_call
TGTGCCAGCAGCATAGAACAGGGGGCGGGTGGCTACACCTTC CASSIEQGAGGYTF - TRBD1 TRBJ1-2 TRBV5-6
TGTGCCAGCAGTGAAGCGACCTGGGGGGGGGCATCAGATACGCAGTATTTT CASSEATWGGASDTQYF - - TRBJ2-3 TRBV2
TGTGCCAGCAGCTTTGGACAGGGGGGACCTGACCAGTACTTC CASSFGQGGPDQYF once TRBD1 TRBJ2-7 TRBV5-4
TGTGCCAGCAGTGAAGATAGACTAGCGGCGTCGTACGAGCAGTACTTC CASSEDRLAASYEQYF - TRBD2 TRBJ2-7 TRBV2
TGCGCCAGCAGCCAAAGATCGGCAGGGGAAGAAGTGACCCAGTACTTC CASSQRSAGEEVTQYF - - TRBJ2-5 TRBV4-1
TGTGCCAGCAGCAATTCTCCCGCAGGGGGAAAACTGTTTTTT CASSNSPAGGKLFF once TRBD1 TRBJ1-4 TRBV5-6
TGCGCCAGCAGCTTGGGGCAGGGGGAGACCCAGTACTTC CASSLGQGETQYF - - TRBJ2-5 TRBV5-1
TGTGCCACCCAGAGTCAGACGGGACGTAATGAAAAACTGTTTTTT CATQSQTGRNEKLFF - - TRBJ1-4 TRBV10-3
TGTGCCAGCAGCTCCCCCACCCGAGTGGGCGAGCAGTACTTC CASSSPTRVGEQYF - - TRBJ2-7 TRBV7-2
TGTGCTAGTGGCCTGACCTCAGGGATGAACACTGAAGCTTTCTTT CASGLTSGMNTEAFF - - TRBJ1-1 TRBV12-5
TGCGCCAGCAGCTTGTGGGCCATGGGGGGCTCGAACACTGAAGCTTTCTTT CASSLWAMGGSNTEAFF few - TRBJ1-1 TRBV5-1
TGCGCCAGCAGCCAAGAAACAGGGGGCTACACTGAAGCTTTCTTT CASSQETGGYTEAFF - TRBD1 TRBJ1-1 TRBV4-3
TGTGCCAGCAGCGTAGGCCCGGAGCCTTCCTACGAGCAGTACTTC CASSVGPEPSYEQYF once - TRBJ2-7 TRBV9
TGTGCCAGTAGTATCAGGAGGTCTCAAGTTTTAGAGACCCAGTACTTC CASSIRRSQVLETQYF - - TRBJ2-5 TRBV19
TGCGCCAGCAGCCCGGACAGTCGGAGAGCTTTCTTT CASSPDSRRAFF - - TRBJ1-1 TRBV4-1
TGTGCCAGTCAGACAGGGGGCATTCAGCCCCAGCATTTT CASQTGGIQPQHF - TRBD1 TRBJ1-5 TRBV6-1
TGTGCCAGCAGCGTGGGACTAGCGGGTGGGAACACCGGGGAGCTGTTTTTT CASSVGLAGGNTGELFF once TRBD2 TRBJ2-2 TRBV9
TGTGCCAGCAGCTTAGTGCCAGGGGTATATGGCTACACCTTC CASSLVPGVYGYTF few - TRBJ1-2 TRBV11-2
TGTGCCACCAGCAGAGATAACTATGGCTACACCTTC CATSRDNYGYTF - - TRBJ1-2 TRBV15
TGTGCCAGGGGACAGGTCGCGGGACCCCTCCACTTT CARGQVAGPLHF - TRBD1 TRBJ1-6 TRBV2
TGTGCCAGCAGGTATAGGGAGGTGGACGGCTACACCTTC CASRYREVDGYTF - - TRBJ1-2 TRBV25-1
TGTGCCAGCAGGAGGGAAAAACCGGGAAATAATAGCAATCAGCCCCAGCATTTT CASRREKPGNNSNQPQHF few - TRBJ1-5 TRBV21-1
TGCAGCGTTGACCAACCAGGGGGGGGTTACAAAGAGACCCAGTACTTC CSVDQPGGGYKETQYF - - TRBJ2-5 TRBV29-1
TGTGCCAGCCGTCTTGAGGGTGTAAGGGGAAACACCATATATTTT CASRLEGVRGNTIYF - - TRBJ1-3 TRBV6-5
TGTGCCACCGTCCCGGGACAGGGGTGGACTGAAGCTTTCTTT CATVPGQGWTEAFF - TRBD1 TRBJ1-1 TRBV7-2
TGTGCCAGCAGCAGAATGAGAACTGAAGCTTTCTTT CASSRMRTEAFF once - TRBJ1-1 TRBV7-9
TGCGCCAGCATTCACCGGGACAGGAATCAGCCCCAGCATTTT CASIHRDRNQPQHF - TRBD1 TRBJ1-5 TRBV23-1
TGTGCCAGCAGCTTAAGTGGGTTCAATCAGCCCCAGCATTTT CASSLSGFNQPQHF - - TRBJ1-5 TRBV7-9